Listed below are T cell receptor beta chains from one sample, sequenced in a study of Ad26.COV2.S vaccination and SARS-CoV-2 variants. The protocol was immunoSEQ multiplex PCR, while the TCRdb copy is restricted to in-frame clones and leaves out a portion. The sample comprises 450,000 to 550,000 clones, 80% to 90% of which are singletons, and under 2% rests with the top ten. The sample consisted of peripheral blood, taken in a trial of Ad26.COV2.S vaccine versus placebo. These receptors were obtained from a person aged 18 to 65 who received the Ad26.COV2.S COVID-19 vaccine or a placebo. Both conserved end residues are part of each CDR3. The D gene is left open where the match is weak. Only some rows state a clone size, as once, few, many or a class for expanded clones.

size: -; D: -; V: TRBV5-1; J: TRBJ2-1; CDR3: CASSFTVTEYNEQFF; DNA: TGCGCCAGCAGCTTCACAGTTACCGAGTACAATGAGCAGTTCTTC
size: -; D: -; V: TRBV11-2; J: TRBJ1-1; CDR3: CASSLGSTKAFF; DNA: TGTGCCAGCAGCTTAGGGTCCACCAAAGCTTTCTTT
size: few; D: -; V: TRBV6-6; J: TRBJ2-5; CDR3: CASLSGETQYF; DNA: TGTGCCAGCTTGAGTGGAGAGACCCAGTACTTC
size: -; D: -; V: TRBV7-2; J: TRBJ1-5; CDR3: CASSLDEMQPQHF; DNA: TGTGCCAGCAGCTTGGACGAAATGCAGCCCCAGCATTTT
size: -; D: TRBD1; V: TRBV6-1; J: TRBJ2-3; CDR3: CASSDPGQTDTQYF; DNA: TGTGCCAGCAGTGACCCGGGACAGACAGATACGCAGTATTTT
size: -; D: -; V: TRBV6-5; J: TRBJ2-6; CDR3: CASRQYTGANVLTF; DNA: TGTGCCAGCAGACAATACACTGGGGCCAACGTCCTGACTTTC
size: -; D: -; V: TRBV3-1/TRBV3-2; J: TRBJ2-7; CDR3: CASSRGVVGPSYEQYF; DNA: TGTGCCAGCAGCCGCGGTGTGGTCGGGCCGTCCTACGAGCAGTACTTC
size: -; D: -; V: TRBV25-1; J: TRBJ2-7; CDR3: CASSGNYYEQYF; DNA: TGTGCCAGCAGTGGCAACTACTACGAGCAGTACTTC
size: -; D: -; V: TRBV24-1; J: TRBJ2-1; CDR3: CATSDFNRDEQFF; DNA: TGTGCCACCAGTGATTTTAACCGGGATGAGCAGTTCTTC
size: -; D: -; V: TRBV6-1; J: TRBJ1-2; CDR3: CASSEQGRGNYGYTF; DNA: TGTGCCAGCAGTGAACAGGGCAGGGGTAACTATGGCTACACCTTC
size: -; D: -; V: TRBV6-5; J: TRBJ1-6; CDR3: CASSYSSQGYSPLHF; DNA: TGTGCCAGCAGTTACTCGAGTCAGGGATATTCACCCCTCCACTTT
size: -; D: -; V: TRBV7-9; J: TRBJ2-7; CDR3: CASSPSTGTSSTPSYEQYF; DNA: TGTGCCAGCAGCCCATCAACCGGGACGTCCTCAACTCCTTCCTACGAGCAGTACTTC
size: -; D: -; V: TRBV6-2/TRBV6-3; J: TRBJ1-1; CDR3: CASSYATEAFF; DNA: TGTGCCAGCAGTTACGCCACTGAAGCTTTCTTT
size: -; D: TRBD1; V: TRBV5-5; J: TRBJ2-1; CDR3: CASSLGPDRGLGEQFF; DNA: TGTGCCAGCAGCTTGGGGCCGGACAGGGGTTTAGGTGAGCAGTTCTTC
size: -; D: TRBD2; V: TRBV29-1; J: TRBJ2-5; CDR3: CSVDTGRAKGETQYF; DNA: TGCAGCGTTGATACCGGGAGGGCCAAAGGCGAGACCCAGTACTTC
size: -; D: TRBD1; V: TRBV3-1/TRBV3-2; J: TRBJ1-3; CDR3: CASSLGQGASGNTIYF; DNA: TGTGCCAGCAGCCTCGGACAGGGGGCTTCTGGAAACACCATATATTTT
size: -; D: -; V: TRBV9; J: TRBJ2-1; CDR3: CASSPAVSLHNEQFF; DNA: TGTGCCAGCAGCCCAGCAGTTAGTTTGCACAATGAGCAGTTCTTC
size: -; D: TRBD1; V: TRBV2; J: TRBJ1-4; CDR3: CASAPGQGVEKLFF; DNA: TGTGCCAGCGCTCCAGGACAGGGGGTTGAAAAACTGTTTTTT
size: -; D: -; V: TRBV29-1; J: TRBJ2-2; CDR3: CSVVTPDTNTGELFF; DNA: TGCAGCGTTGTTACCCCGGACACTAACACCGGGGAGCTGTTTTTT
size: -; D: -; V: TRBV5-5; J: TRBJ2-7; CDR3: CASSLVGGFSYEQYF; DNA: TGTGCCAGCAGCTTGGTCGGAGGGTTTTCCTACGAGCAGTACTTC
size: -; D: TRBD1; V: TRBV19; J: TRBJ1-2; CDR3: CASSMNDRAGYGYTF; DNA: TGTGCCAGTAGTATGAATGACAGGGCGGGCTATGGCTACACCTTC
size: -; D: TRBD2; V: TRBV2; J: TRBJ2-5; CDR3: CASSEGLAGRETQYF; DNA: TGTGCCAGCAGTGAAGGGCTAGCGGGGAGAGAGACCCAGTACTTC
size: once; D: TRBD1; V: TRBV7-9; J: TRBJ1-3; CDR3: CASTLGVGQGASGNTIYF; DNA: TGTGCCAGCACCCTAGGGGTGGGACAGGGAGCTTCTGGAAACACCATATATTTT
size: -; D: TRBD1; V: TRBV6-5; J: TRBJ2-7; CDR3: CASSYAGTGTGEQYF; DNA: TGTGCCAGCAGTTACGCCGGGACAGGGACTGGCGAGCAGTACTTC
size: -; D: TRBD1; V: TRBV19; J: TRBJ2-1; CDR3: CASSSGQTYNEQFF; DNA: TGTGCCAGTAGCTCGGGACAGACCTACAATGAGCAGTTCTTC
size: -; D: -; V: TRBV3-1/TRBV3-2; J: TRBJ2-3; CDR3: CASSPRGRGTDTQYF; DNA: TGTGCCAGCAGCCCACGGGGGAGAGGCACAGATACGCAGTATTTT
size: -; D: -; V: TRBV25-1; J: TRBJ1-1; CDR3: CASSPDGQIEAFF; DNA: TGTGCCAGCAGTCCTGACGGACAAATTGAAGCTTTCTTT
size: -; D: -; V: TRBV3-1/TRBV3-2; J: TRBJ1-1; CDR3: CASSQEELQEAFF; DNA: TGTGCCAGCAGCCAAGAAGAGCTGCAGGAAGCTTTCTTT
size: -; D: -; V: TRBV7-3; J: TRBJ1-6; CDR3: CASSPQGAPLSPLHF; DNA: TGTGCCAGCAGCCCTCAGGGCGCTCCCTTGTCACCCCTCCACTTT
size: -; D: -; V: TRBV30; J: TRBJ1-5; CDR3: CAWSVSRHQPQHF; DNA: TGTGCCTGGAGTGTTTCCCGGCATCAGCCCCAGCATTTT
size: -; D: TRBD2; V: TRBV7-9; J: TRBJ2-3; CDR3: CASSNTLAGAGGTDTQYF; DNA: TGTGCCAGCAGCAACACGCTAGCGGGAGCGGGGGGCACAGATACGCAGTATTTT
size: -; D: -; V: TRBV5-6; J: TRBJ1-6; CDR3: CASSLVWGNNSPLHF; DNA: TGTGCCAGCAGCTTGGTGTGGGGAAATAATTCACCCCTCCACTTT
size: once; D: -; V: TRBV2; J: TRBJ1-2; CDR3: CARQGGGANYGYTF; DNA: TGTGCCAGGCAGGGCGGCGGCGCTAACTATGGCTACACCTTC
size: -; D: TRBD1; V: TRBV5-4; J: TRBJ1-2; CDR3: CASSFTTRDRGRAIYGYTF; DNA: TGTGCCAGCAGCTTTACTACCCGGGACAGGGGGCGCGCGATCTATGGCTACACCTTC
size: -; D: -; V: TRBV6-1; J: TRBJ1-5; CDR3: CASSDTTGGQPQHF; DNA: TGTGCCAGCAGTGACACGACAGGCGGGCAGCCCCAGCATTTT
size: -; D: TRBD1; V: TRBV10-1; J: TRBJ2-1; CDR3: CASRKDRDRYNEQFF; DNA: TGCGCCAGCAGAAAAGACAGGGATCGTTACAATGAGCAGTTCTTC
size: -; D: TRBD1; V: TRBV28; J: TRBJ1-5; CDR3: CASSFVRGRNQPQHF; DNA: TGTGCCAGCAGTTTTGTCAGGGGGAGAAATCAGCCCCAGCATTTT
size: -; D: -; V: TRBV5-1; J: TRBJ1-1; CDR3: CASSPGGTGKGDTEAFF; DNA: TGCGCCAGCAGTCCCGGTGGTACAGGGAAAGGGGACACTGAAGCTTTCTTT
size: -; D: -; V: TRBV13; J: TRBJ2-7; CDR3: CASSLFGVLREQYF; DNA: TGTGCCAGCAGCTTATTCGGGGTTTTGCGCGAGCAGTACTTC
size: -; D: -; V: TRBV19; J: TRBJ1-5; CDR3: CASRRTGGQPQHF; DNA: TGTGCCAGTAGACGGACGGGGGGTCAGCCCCAGCATTTT